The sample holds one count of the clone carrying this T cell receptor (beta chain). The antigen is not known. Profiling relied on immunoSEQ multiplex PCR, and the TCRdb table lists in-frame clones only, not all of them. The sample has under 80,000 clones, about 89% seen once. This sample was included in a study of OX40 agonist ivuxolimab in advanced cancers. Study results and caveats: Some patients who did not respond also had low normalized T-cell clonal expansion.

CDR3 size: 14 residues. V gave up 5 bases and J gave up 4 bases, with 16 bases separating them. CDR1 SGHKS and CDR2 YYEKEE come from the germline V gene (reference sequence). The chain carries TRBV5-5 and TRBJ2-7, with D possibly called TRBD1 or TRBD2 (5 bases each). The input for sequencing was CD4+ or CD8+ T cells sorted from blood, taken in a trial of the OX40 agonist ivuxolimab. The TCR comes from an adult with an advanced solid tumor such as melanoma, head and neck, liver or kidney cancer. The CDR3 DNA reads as TGTGCCAGCAGTCTAAGGGACCTCGGATACGAGCAGTACTTC. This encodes CASSLRDLGYEQYF.